The 8 T cell receptor beta chains below all came from one sample that was sequenced in a study of identical twins. TCRdb re-analysed the 5' RACE reads in MiXCR, keeping a single row per CDR3 protein. The table shows about 160,000 distinct CDR3 sequences, with roughly 3.5% occurring only once. Sample: memory T cells sorted from blood. The receptors were sampled from a man younger than 35 in good health.

The table lists this clonotype with many counts. At one end the junction does not follow the germline gene, possibly because of a read error. The chain recombines TRBV7-8 with TRBJ2-5, with 10 bases aligning to TRBD2. CDR1 is SGHVS and CDR2 is FQNEAQ in the germline V gene. The CDR3 extends over 13 amino acids. The CDR3 reads CASSLGGASGSSF. In DNA, the CDR3 is TGTGCCAGCAGCTTAGGGGGTGCTAGCGGGAGCTCCTTC.

The chain recombines TRBV2 with TRBJ2-2, with 13 bases aligning to TRBD2. Germline CDR1 is SNHLY and CDR2 is FYNNEI. The CDR3 runs 18 residues. J lost 2 bases, V lost 2 bases, and 5 bases had no gene match. The chain's CDR3 is CASSERTSGRLNTGELFF. The CDR3 region has the DNA TGTGCCAGCAGTGAAAGGACTAGCGGGAGACTTAACACCGGGGAGCTGTTTTTT.

This clonotype was seen many times. This sequence joins TRBV7-7 and TRBJ2-3; possibly TRBD2 for D (5 bases). This CDR3 is 14 amino acids long. The germline V gene encodes CDR1 SSHAT and CDR2 FNYEAQ (reference sequence). V shed 3 bases and J shed 6 bases, with 13 bases lying between them. The CDR3 DNA sequence: TGTGCCAGCAGCTTGGACTTGGGAGCGGATACGCAGTATTTT. Translation gives CASSLDLGADTQYF.

This clonotype has at least ten counts. This chain joins TRBV7-7 and TRBJ2-2; 10 positions agree with TRBD1. J lost 0 bases, V lost 5 bases, and 3 bases had no gene match. This CDR3 has 16 amino acids. Per germline, CDR1 SSHAT and CDR2 FNYEAQ (reference sequence). CDR3 in amino acids: CASSETGGANTGELFF. In DNA, the CDR3 is TGTGCCAGCAGCGAGACAGGGGGCGCGAACACCGGGGAGCTGTTTTTT.

The sample holds many counts of this clonotype. V gene TRBV7-8 combines with J gene TRBJ2-7; D not certain. The CDR3 loop spans 16 amino acids. Germline CDR1 SGHVS, CDR2 FQNEAQ. V lost 2 bases and J 3 bases, leaving 17 bases between the germline ends. CDR3: CASSLSIQFPFYEQYF. CDR3 coding DNA: TGTGCCAGCAGCTTAAGTATTCAGTTCCCCTTCTACGAGCAGTACTTC.

At least ten counts were recorded for this clonotype. This chain uses TRBV10-3 with TRBJ2-7; 12 nucleotides match TRBD2. In germline, CDR1 is ENHRY, CDR2 SYGVKD. Trimming removed 2 bases from V and 2 bases from J; junction bases left unmatched: 7. The CDR3 runs 17 residues. The CDR3 protein is CAISETSGRPTTYEQYF. The CDR3 region has the DNA TGTGCCATCAGTGAGACTAGCGGGAGGCCTACAACCTACGAGCAGTACTTC.

The chain has TRBV14 and TRBJ1-2; 9 positions match TRBD1. V was clipped by 0 bases and J by 8 bases; unmatched bases: 10. CDR1 is SGHDN and CDR2 is FVKESK in the germline V gene. The CDR3 is made up of 16 amino acids. This CDR3 is CASSQDSGQGHRGYTF. Written as DNA, the CDR3 is TGTGCCAGCAGCCAAGATAGCGGACAGGGGCATCGAGGCTACACCTTC.

This clonotype appeared many times. The chain joins TRBV7-2 to TRBJ2-2; D unclear. The CDR3 spans 14 residues. CDR1 SGHTA and CDR2 FQGNSA come from the germline V gene. Between the trimmed V and J ends, which lost 2 bases and 5 bases, there was a span of 9 bases. Written as DNA, the CDR3 is TGTGCCAGCAGCTTATTCCGTCGGACCGGGGAGCTGTTTTTT. Its translation: CASSLFRRTGELFF.